Below, 16 T cell receptor beta chains from the same sample are listed, as sequenced in a study of T cells in Graves' hyperthyroidism and ophthalmopathy. The source material, RNA transcripts, was used to amplify TCR beta CDR3 regions. When the TCR CDR3 underwent first-round RT-PCR, the HTBI primer set was used. TCRdb reanalysed the multiplex PCR reads using MiXCR and keeps one entry per CDR3 protein. The sample records 800,000 or so distinct CDR3 sequences, over 35% being singletons. The sample consisted of blood. Receptors were obtained from a man aged 18 to 29 with Graves' hyperthyroidism.

The V and J genes are TRBV10-3 and TRBJ1-2, with 9 nucleotides matching TRBD1. J lost 7 bases, V lost 7 bases, and 7 bases had no gene match. CDR3 length: 13 amino acids. Germline assignment: CDR1 ENHRY and CDR2 SYGVKD. This CDR3 is CAIKGQGVGGYTF. CDR3 coding DNA: TGTGCCATCAAGGGACAGGGAGTCGGTGGCTACACCTTC.

This chain uses TRBV25-1 with TRBJ1-6; 10 nucleotides align to TRBD1. Germline-derived CDR1 and CDR2 are MGHDK and SYGVNS. After removal of 4 bases from V and 3 bases from J, the junction contained 3 bases not matched to a gene. The CDR3 consists of 16 residues. Here the CDR3 DNA reads TGTGCCAGCAGTGTTGGGACAGGGGTCTATAATTCACCCCTCCACTTT. Translated, it gives CASSVGTGVYNSPLHF. Full variable domain (outside the CDR3, taken from reference TRBV25-1 and TRBJ1-6): EADIYQTPRYLVIGTGKKITLECSQTMGHDKMYWYQQDPGMELHLIHYSYGVNSTEKGDLSSESTVSRIRTEHFPLTLESARPSHTSQYLCASSVGTGVYNSPLHFGNGTRLTVT.

This clonotype was detected once. This CDR3 is missing its conserved last phenylalanine or tryptophan, likely due to a read error. V gene TRBV5-1 combines with J gene TRBJ2-7; weak D call: TRBD2 (7 bases). Trimming left V 4 bases short and J 5 bases short, with 19 bases between. CDR3 size: 15 residues. Germline CDR1 and CDR2: SGHRS and YFSETQ. DNA of the CDR3: TGCGCCAGCAGCAAGGGAGGGGGAGGTTTGGACGAGCAGTACTCC. Protein product: CASSKGGGGLDEQYS.

Many counts were recorded for this clonotype. V and J are TRBV2 and TRBJ1-5; 9 bases map to TRBD1. Germline V gives CDR1 SNHLY, CDR2 FYNNEI. V gave up 6 bases and J gave up 4 bases; unmatched junction bases: 4. The CDR3 runs 14 residues. CDR3 coding DNA: TGTGCCAGCAGCGCGACAGGGGGGAATCAGCCCCAGCATTTT. It encodes CASSATGGNQPQHF.

The chain is built from TRBV10-3 and TRBJ2-5, with TRBD2 identical over 8 bases. The V gene's germline CDR1 is ENHRY and CDR2 SYGVKD. J gave up 1 base and V 2 bases, and 3 bases lay outside the gene matches. The CDR3 is 15 amino acids. The CDR3 DNA is TGTGCCATCAGTGAGGCGGGAGGCCTCCAAGAGACCCAGTACTTC. Amino acid sequence: CAISEAGGLQETQYF.

This clonotype appeared a few times. The chain joins TRBV7-9 to TRBJ1-3; the D is unclear. The V gene lost 5 bases and the J gene lost 0 bases, with 8 bases spanning the gap. In germline, CDR1 is SEHNR, CDR2 FQNEAQ (reference sequence). This CDR3 spans 14 amino acids. CDR3 nucleotides: TGTGCCAGCAGCGTTTCGATCTCTGGAAACACCATATATTTT. Amino acid sequence: CASSVSISGNTIYF.

The chain couples TRBV6-1 to TRBJ1-1; D is perhaps TRBD1 (6 bases). V was pared by 7 bases and J by 8 bases, with 17 bases between. The V gene's germline CDR1 is MNHNS and CDR2 SASEGT. The CDR3 has 13 residues. CDR3 bases: TGTGCCAGCACCCACCGGGGGGCACACGAAGCTTTCTTT. Its translation is CASTHRGAHEAFF.

This clonotype showed up just a few times. The V gene is TRBV7-9, the J gene TRBJ2-5, with D uncertain. V lost 5 bases and J lost 0, with 10 bases in between. Germline CDR1 SEHNR, CDR2 FQNEAQ (reference sequence). The CDR3 has 14 amino acids. The CDR3 DNA is TGTGCCAGCAGCCCGAATCAGTACCAAGAGACCCAGTACTTC. It translates to CASSPNQYQETQYF.

This chain uses TRBV15 with TRBJ2-5; D is uncertain. The CDR3 loop spans 14 amino acids. Trimming pared 5 bases from V and 5 bases from J, leaving 15 bases between. Germline CDR1 is LNHNV and CDR2 is YYDKDF (reference sequence). Here the CDR3 reads CATSDPVGDETQYF. CDR3 bases: TGTGCCACCAGCGACCCGGTCGGCGATGAGACCCAGTACTTC.

The sample holds a few counts of this clonotype. The J gene is TRBJ2-7, the V gene TRBV7-2; 11 bases agree with TRBD2. This CDR3 is built from 13 residues. CDR1 SGHTA and CDR2 FQGNSA come from the germline V gene. The V and J ends lost 6 bases and 7 bases, in that order; junction bases with no gene match: 5. For the CDR3, the DNA is TGTGCCAGCAGGCCTAGCGGGGGGTGGGAGCAGTACTTC. Protein: CASRPSGGWEQYF.

This clonotype has a count of ten or more. The chain has TRBV2 and TRBJ1-5; 10 positions match TRBD1. Losses at the gene ends were 10 bases for V and 2 bases for J; bases not matched to a gene: 8. This CDR3 contains 15 residues. Germline V CDR1 and CDR2: SNHLY, FYNNEI. The CDR3 region has the DNA TGTGCCACCTGCGAGACAGGGGGCGGCAATCAGCCCCAGCATTTT. As protein: CATCETGGGNQPQHF.

The rearrangement joins TRBV2 to TRBJ2-5, with D hard to call. Per germline, CDR1 SNHLY and CDR2 FYNNEI. The CDR3 length is 9 residues. Trimming removed 11 bases from V and 5 bases from J, with 6 bases in between. The CDR3 region is CAAMETQYF. The DNA for the CDR3 is TGTGCCGCAATGGAGACCCAGTACTTC.

This clonotype was recorded at least ten times. The rearrangement links TRBV7-2 to TRBJ1-1, with no clear D. V was shortened by 4 bases and J by 4 bases, with 10 bases between the two germline ends. CDR1 is SGHTA and CDR2 is FQGNSA in the germline V gene. This CDR3 has 13 residues. CDR3 coding DNA: TGTGCCAGCAGCTCTGGACCGGGCACTGAAGCTTTCTTT. It yields the protein CASSSGPGTEAFF.

The chain uses TRBV15 and TRBJ2-7, with D possibly matching TRBD1 (6 bases). Germline V gene data show CDR1 as LNHNV and CDR2 as YYDKDF (reference sequence). The V and J ends lost 3 bases and 3 bases respectively, with 12 bases between them. The CDR3 length is 14 residues. CDR3 protein: CATSSLPGDYEQYF. In DNA, the CDR3 is TGTGCCACCAGCAGCTTGCCAGGGGACTACGAGCAGTACTTC.

The table lists this clonotype with a few counts. The chain employs TRBV29-1 and TRBJ1-1, with 7 bases identical to TRBD1. This CDR3 has 12 residues. Germline-derived CDR1 and CDR2 are SQVTM and ANQGSEA. V gave up 8 bases and J gave up 1 base; unmatched junction bases: 4. In DNA form, the CDR3 reads TGCAGCTCCGGGACAGCGAACACTGAAGCTTTCTTT. It encodes CSSGTANTEAFF.

This clonotype was seen a handful of times. The junction shows a germline mismatch at one end, possibly a read error. The genes are TRBV5-1 and TRBJ2-7; unclear D gene. Germline V lookup: CDR1 SGHRS, CDR2 YFSETQ. The CDR3 has 13 residues. The chain's CDR3 is CASSLHSNYEQYF. The CDR3 region has the DNA TGTGCCAGCAGCTTGCACAGCAACTACGAGCAGTACTTC.